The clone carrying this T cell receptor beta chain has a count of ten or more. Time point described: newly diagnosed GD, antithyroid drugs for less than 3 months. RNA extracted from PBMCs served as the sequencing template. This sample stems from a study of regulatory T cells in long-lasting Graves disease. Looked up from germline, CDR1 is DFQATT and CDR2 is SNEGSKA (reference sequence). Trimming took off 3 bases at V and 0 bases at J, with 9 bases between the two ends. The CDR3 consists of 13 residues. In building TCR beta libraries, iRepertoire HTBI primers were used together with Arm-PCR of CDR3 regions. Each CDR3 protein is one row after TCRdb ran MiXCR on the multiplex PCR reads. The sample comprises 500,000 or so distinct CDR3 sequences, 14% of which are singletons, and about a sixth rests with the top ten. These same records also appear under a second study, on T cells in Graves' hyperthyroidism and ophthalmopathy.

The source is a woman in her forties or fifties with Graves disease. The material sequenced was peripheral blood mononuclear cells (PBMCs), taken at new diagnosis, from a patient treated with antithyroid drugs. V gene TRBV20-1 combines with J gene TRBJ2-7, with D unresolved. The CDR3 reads CSASAPTSYEQYF. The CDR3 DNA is TGCAGTGCTAGTGCCCCTACCTCCTACGAGCAGTACTTC.